This entry lists 7 T cell receptor beta chains sequenced from one sample in a study of cytomegalovirus exposure and HLA in healthy donors. The PCR had 60 Vbeta and 13 Jbeta primers. The protocol was immunoSEQ multiplex PCR, while the TCRdb copy is restricted to in-frame clones and leaves out a portion. Its table records more than 90,000 clones. The sample comprised PBMCs. The receptor set was obtained from a man aged 30 to 45 in good health and CMV-seronegative.

The chain employs TRBV28 and TRBJ2-7; D unresolved. Trimming took 3 bases from V and 2 from J, leaving 5 bases between them. The CDR3 loop spans 12 amino acids. The germline CDR1 and CDR2 sequences are MDHEN and SYDVKM. As DNA, the CDR3 is TGTGCCAGCAGTTTTTTCGCCTACGAGCAGTACTTC. Translated: CASSFFAYEQYF.

The gene calls are TRBV6-5 and TRBJ1-1, with D possibly being TRBD1 (6 bases). The CDR3 is 15 amino acids. The V end lost 6 bases, the J end lost 0 bases, and 14 bases lay between the germline ends. From germline, CDR1 is MNHEY and CDR2 SVGAGI. The CDR3 sequence is CASRKDRKMNTEAFF. CDR3 nucleotide sequence: TGTGCCAGCAGAAAGGACAGAAAAATGAACACTGAAGCTTTCTTT.

The V and J genes are TRBV18 and TRBJ2-3; 7 bases align to TRBD1. The CDR3 covers 15 residues. Looked up from germline, CDR1 is KGHSH and CDR2 is LQKENI. J lost 1 base, V lost 5 bases, and 6 bases had no gene match. CDR3 DNA sequence: TGTGCCAGCTCATCAAACAGGGGTGGCACAGATACGCAGTATTTT. Translation gives CASSSNRGGTDTQYF.

The CDR3 nucleotides are TGTGCCAGCACTCAAAACGACAGGGCGAACACTGAAGCTTTCTTT. Its protein product is CASTQNDRANTEAFF. The J gene is TRBJ1-1, the V gene TRBV2, with 7 bases fitting TRBD1. CDR3 size: 15 residues. Germline V gives CDR1 SNHLY, CDR2 FYNNEI. With 7 bases clipped from V and 1 base from J, the junction kept 9 bases outside the gene matches.

The CDR3: CASSLGPIQETQYF. As DNA, the CDR3 is TGCGCCAGCAGCCTGGGCCCTATCCAAGAGACCCAGTACTTC. The V and J genes are TRBV5-1 and TRBJ2-5, with D unresolved. The CDR3 covers 14 residues. The ends were cut back, 4 bases at V and 1 base at J, with 11 bases in the middle. CDR1 is SGHRS and CDR2 is YFSETQ in the germline V gene.

The chain uses TRBV2 and TRBJ1-1, with D uncertain. Trimming cost V 1 base and J 3 bases, with 9 bases left between them. CDR3 length: 14 residues. Germline V gives CDR1 SNHLY, CDR2 FYNNEI. The CDR3 DNA sequence: TGTGCCAGCAGTGAAGGGACTCGGGACACTGAAGCTTTCTTT. Its protein product is CASSEGTRDTEAFF.

The rearrangement uses TRBV2 and TRBJ2-3, with 7 bases that match TRBD1. The V segment lost 4 bases and the J segment 4 bases; nucleotides outside the gene matches: 8. The germline CDR1 and CDR2 sequences are SNHLY and FYNNEI. CDR3 length equals 15 residues. CDR3 protein: CASSGQGVSSDTQYF. The CDR3 DNA is TGTGCCAGCAGTGGACAGGGAGTAAGCTCAGATACGCAGTATTTT. The full variable domain, rest sourced from reference TRBV2 and TRBJ2-3, is EPEVTQTPSHQVTQMGQEVILRCVPISNHLYFYWYRQILGQKVEFLVSFYNNEISEKSEIFDDQFSVERPDGSNFTLKIRSTKLEDSAMYFCASSGQGVSSDTQYFGPGTRLTVL.